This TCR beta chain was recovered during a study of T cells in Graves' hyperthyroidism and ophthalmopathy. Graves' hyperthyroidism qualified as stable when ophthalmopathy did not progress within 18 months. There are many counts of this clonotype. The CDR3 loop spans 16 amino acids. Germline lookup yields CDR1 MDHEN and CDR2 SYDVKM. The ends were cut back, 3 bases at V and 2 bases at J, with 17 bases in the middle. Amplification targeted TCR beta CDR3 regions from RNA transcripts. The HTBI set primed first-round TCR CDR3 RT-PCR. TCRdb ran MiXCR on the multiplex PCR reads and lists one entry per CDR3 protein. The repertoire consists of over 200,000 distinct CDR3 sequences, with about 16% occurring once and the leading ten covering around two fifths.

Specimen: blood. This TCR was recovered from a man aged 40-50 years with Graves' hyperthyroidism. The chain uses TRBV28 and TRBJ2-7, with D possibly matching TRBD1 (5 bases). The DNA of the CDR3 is TGTGCCAGCAGTTTTCCACCGGGTCAGGGAACCTACGAGCAGTACTTC. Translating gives CASSFPPGQGTYEQYF.